The next 7 T cell receptor beta chains were all read from a single sample in a study of breast tumors, draining lymph nodes, adjacent tissues. TCRdb passed the multiplex PCR reads through MiXCR, listing each CDR3 protein once. The repertoire holds about 6,600 distinct CDR3 sequences, with about 40% as singletons. The sample was tumor-adjacent breast tissue. Every receptor here comes from a female donor with breast cancer. Some clones in this sample may be carry-over from other donors' samples.

This clonotype is categorized as medium-sized (0.01 to 0.1%). V usage is TRBV5-1 and J usage is TRBJ2-7; 12 bases are shared with TRBD2. The V gene end was trimmed by 3 bases and the J gene end by 4 bases; junction bases not matched to a gene: 2. Germline loops: CDR1 SGHRS, CDR2 YFSETQ. This CDR3 has 14 residues. The CDR3 DNA reads TGCGCCAGCAGCTCAGGACTAGCGGGATACGAGCAGTACTTC. Its translation is CASSSGLAGYEQYF.

This clonotype is judged medium-sized (0.01 to 0.1%). This chain joins TRBV7-9 and TRBJ2-2, with 7 bases that match TRBD1. The CDR3 is 15 amino acids. Germline V gives CDR1 SEHNR, CDR2 FQNEAQ (reference sequence). The V and J ends lost 2 bases and 7 bases, in that order; junction bases with no gene match: 7. CDR3 amino acids: CASSLRKQGFGELFF. DNA for the CDR3: TGTGCCAGCAGCTTACGAAAACAGGGGTTCGGGGAGCTGTTTTTT. The full variable domain, rest sourced from reference TRBV7-9 and TRBJ2-2, is DTGVSQNPRHKITKRGQNVTFRCDPISEHNRLYWYRQTLGQGPEFLTYFQNEAQLEKSRLLSDRFSAERPKGSFSTLEIQRTEQGDSAMYLCASSLRKQGFGELFFGEGSRLTVL.

This clonotype is classed as medium-sized. The rearrangement joins TRBV7-6 to TRBJ2-7; D perhaps matches TRBD1 (5 bases). CDR1 SGHVS and CDR2 FNYEAQ come from the germline V gene. CDR3 length equals 15 residues. The V end was cut by 8 bases, the J end by 0 bases, with 17 bases between. The CDR3 DNA reads as TGTGCCAGCTCCATGGGGCCGGAGAGCTCCTACGAGCAGTACTTC. Its translation: CASSMGPESSYEQYF.

The J gene is TRBJ1-5, the V gene TRBV6-5; the D is unclear. The V gene's germline CDR1 is MNHEY and CDR2 SVGAGI. This CDR3 is built from 14 residues. The V gene lost 6 bases and the J gene lost 1 base, with 10 bases spanning the gap. CDR3 sequence reads: CASREGGSNQPQHF. The CDR3 bases are TGTGCCAGCAGAGAAGGAGGGAGCAATCAGCCCCAGCATTTT.

In this sample, this clonotype turned up many times. The rearrangement links TRBV11-2 to TRBJ1-6, with D perhaps TRBD1 (6 bases). CDR3 length: 15 amino acids. Germline assignment: CDR1 SGHAT and CDR2 FQNNGV. The germline V and J ends were trimmed by 0 bases and 9 bases, with 12 bases remaining between them. CDR3 loop: CASSLETGGTSPLHF. The CDR3 nucleotides read TGTGCCAGCAGCTTAGAAACGGGGGGCACTTCACCCCTCCACTTT.

The chain carries TRBV6-6 and TRBJ1-4, with 8 bases matching TRBD1. J was trimmed by 8 bases and V by 1 base; bases with no gene match: 6. The CDR3 has 15 amino acids. Germline lookup yields CDR1 MNHNY and CDR2 SVGAGI (reference sequence). The CDR3 reads CASSYFGQGQEKLFF. CDR3 bases: TGTGCCAGCAGTTACTTTGGACAGGGACAGGAAAAACTGTTTTTT.

The table lists this clonotype with many counts. The chain couples TRBV18 to TRBJ2-7; a weak D match, TRBD1 (6 bases). Trimming took 6 bases from V and 3 from J, leaving 15 bases between them. This CDR3 region has 14 residues. Germline assignment: CDR1 KGHSH and CDR2 LQKENI. This chain's CDR3 is CASSRQVRGYEQYF. CDR3 nucleotide sequence: TGTGCCAGCTCCCGACAGGTCAGGGGCTACGAGCAGTACTTC.